The clone carrying this T cell receptor (beta chain) was detected a few times. Its antigen is unidentified. The data are from a study of cytomegalovirus exposure and HLA in healthy donors. Study-level findings and limits: With later analysis, a missense DCLRE1C variant became linked to TCR beta V- and J-gene trimming. Earlier analysis yielded a pattern in which most TCR beta V segments were productive about 90% or about 30% of the time.

It was with 60 Vbeta and 13 Jbeta primers that the PCR ran. Data came from immunoSEQ multiplex PCR; TCRdb stores just in-frame clones and leaves some out. The table includes approximately 150,000 clones, around 66% detected once. CDR1 is SNHLY and CDR2 is FYNNEI in the germline V gene. The CDR3 runs to 12 residues. The junction had 4 bases not matched to a gene; V was cut back by 10 bases and J by 2 bases. The sequencing input was PBMCs. The source is a woman aged 25 to 39 in good health and CMV-seropositive. The V and J genes are TRBV2 and TRBJ2-5; 7 bases fit TRBD2. CDR3 sequence (DNA): TGTGCCACTGACGGGGGGCAAGAGACCCAGTACTTC. Translation: CATDGGQETQYF.